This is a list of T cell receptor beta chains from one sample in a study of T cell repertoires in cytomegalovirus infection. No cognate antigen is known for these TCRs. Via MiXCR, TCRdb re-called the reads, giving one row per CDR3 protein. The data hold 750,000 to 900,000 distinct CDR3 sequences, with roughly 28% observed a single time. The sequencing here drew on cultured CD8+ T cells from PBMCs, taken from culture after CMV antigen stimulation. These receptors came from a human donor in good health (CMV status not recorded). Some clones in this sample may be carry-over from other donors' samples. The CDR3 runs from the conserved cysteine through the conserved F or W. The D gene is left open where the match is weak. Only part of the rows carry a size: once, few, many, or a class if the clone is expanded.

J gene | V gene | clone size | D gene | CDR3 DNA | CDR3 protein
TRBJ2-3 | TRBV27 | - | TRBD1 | TGTGCCAGCAGTTGGAGGGGGGAGAGGGACAGGCGGTATTTT | CASSWRGERDRRYF
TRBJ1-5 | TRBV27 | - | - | TGTGCCAGCAGTTTATCGAGTTTCCCAAGGGTTTCGAACAATCAGCCCCAGCATTTT | CASSLSSFPRVSNNQPQHF
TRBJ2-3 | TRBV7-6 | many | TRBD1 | TGTGCCAGCAGCTTCGCAGGGGGCCCCTCCACAGATACGCAGTATTTT | CASSFAGGPSTDTQYF
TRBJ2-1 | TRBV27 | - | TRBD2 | TGTGCCAGCAGCCCGAGCGGGGGGCACGTCTTTTTGGGTCGGTTCTTC | CASSPSGGHVFLGRFF
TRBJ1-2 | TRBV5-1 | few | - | TGCGCCAGCAGCCGAGGGGAGGGACAACCTGGCTACACCTTC | CASSRGEGQPGYTF
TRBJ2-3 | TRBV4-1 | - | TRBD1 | TGCGCCAGCAGCCGTCTGAGGGGGCCCACGGTATATACGCAGTATTTT | CASSRLRGPTVYTQYF
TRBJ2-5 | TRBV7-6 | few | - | TGTGCCAGCAGCTTGGAGGGGCCGGGGGAGACCCAGTACTTC | CASSLEGPGETQYF
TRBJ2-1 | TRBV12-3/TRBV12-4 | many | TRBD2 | TGTGCCAGCAGTTTGTCGACTAGCGGATACAATGAGCAGTTCTTC | CASSLSTSGYNEQFF
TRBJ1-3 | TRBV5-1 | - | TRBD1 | TGCGCCAGCAGCTTCGACAGGGGGGATGCTGGAAACACCATATATTTT | CASSFDRGDAGNTIYF
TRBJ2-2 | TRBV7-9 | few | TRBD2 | TGTGCCAGCAGCCTCACTAGCGGGGGGGCGAGGACCGGGGAGCTGTTTTTT | CASSLTSGGARTGELFF
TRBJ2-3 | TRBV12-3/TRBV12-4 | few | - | TGCGCTCATACCCCCTTCGAGTTGGGTCAAGATACGCAGTATTTT | CAHTPFELGQDTQYF
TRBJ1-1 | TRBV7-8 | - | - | TGTGCCAGCAGCCCCACCCTACCGCTGAACACTGAAGCTTTCTTT | CASSPTLPLNTEAFF
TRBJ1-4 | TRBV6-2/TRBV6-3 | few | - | TGTGCCAGCACCCCGGACAGATACGATGAAAAACTGTTTTTT | CASTPDRYDEKLFF
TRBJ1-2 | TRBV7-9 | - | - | TGTGCCAGCAGCTTAGCGGGGGGGGCGGAAGGCTACACCTTC | CASSLAGGAEGYTF
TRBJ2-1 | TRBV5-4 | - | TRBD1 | TGTGCCAGCAGCTTGGGGTTAAGTTTCTTCGGGACAGGGGTCCACAATGAGCAGTTCTTC | CASSLGLSFFGTGVHNEQFF
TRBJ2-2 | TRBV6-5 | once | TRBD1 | TGTGCCAGCAGTTACTCGACAGGGGGTTACGGGGAGCTGTTTTTT | CASSYSTGGYGELFF
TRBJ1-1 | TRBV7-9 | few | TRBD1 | TGTGCCAGCAGTGGACAGGGGGCAGTGGACACTGAAGCTTTCTTT | CASSGQGAVDTEAFF
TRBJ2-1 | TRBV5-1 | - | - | TGCGCCAGCAGCTTGAGGCAGGGGCTCTGGGATGAGCAGTTCTTC | CASSLRQGLWDEQFF
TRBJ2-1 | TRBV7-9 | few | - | TGTGCCAGCAGGTCCCAGGGGTTTGCCTACAATGAGCAGTTCTTC | CASRSQGFAYNEQFF
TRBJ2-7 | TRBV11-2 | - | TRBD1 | TGTGCCAGCAGCTTAGTACGGACAGGGTCCCCCTACGAGCAGTACTTC | CASSLVRTGSPYEQYF
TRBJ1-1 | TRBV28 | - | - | TGTGCCAGCAGTTTCCAGGGGACTATGAACACTGAAGCTTTCTTT | CASSFQGTMNTEAFF
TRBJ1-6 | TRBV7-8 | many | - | TGTGCCAGCAGCTTAAAAGGGCCCAAGAATAATTCACCCCTCCACTTT | CASSLKGPKNNSPLHF
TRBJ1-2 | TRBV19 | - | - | TGTGCCAGTAGTCAACGTTATACTCTTGGCTACACCTTC | CASSQRYTLGYTF
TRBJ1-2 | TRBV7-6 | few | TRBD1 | TGTGCCAGCAGCTCAAGGGCAGGACAGGCAGACTATGGCTACACCTTC | CASSSRAGQADYGYTF